One and the same sample provided the 10 T cell receptor beta chains below, sequenced in a study of identical twins. MiXCR, applied by TCRdb to the 5' RACE reads, yields one record per CDR3 protein. The sample lists roughly 750,000 distinct CDR3 sequences, around 20% occurring once. These records were also assigned to another study, of T cells expressing NK-cell markers.

The sequenced sample consisted of PBMCs. The receptor set was obtained from a young woman in good health.

V is TRBV29-1 and J is TRBJ1-3; D gene uncertain. Germline V gene sequence: CDR1 SQVTM, CDR2 ANQGSEA. Trimming cost V 7 bases and J 5 bases, with 15 bases left between them. There are 13 residues in the CDR3. Written as DNA, the CDR3 is TGCAGCGCGGTCTCGGCGTCAAGAAACACCATATATTTT. Translating gives CSAVSASRNTIYF.

The chain is built from TRBV27 and TRBJ2-5, with D maybe TRBD1 (6 bases). Trimming took 3 bases from V and 0 from J, leaving 17 bases between them. There are 17 residues in the CDR3. Germline-derived CDR1 and CDR2 are MNHEY and SMNVEV (reference sequence). CDR3 bases: TGTGCCAGCAGTTTGGACAGTCACCCAGTTTACCAAGAGACCCAGTACTTC. Amino acids: CASSLDSHPVYQETQYF.

The rearrangement uses TRBV12-3 or TRBV12-4 and TRBJ1-2, with 9 nucleotides matching TRBD1. The CDR3 extends over 13 amino acids. Trimming took 7 bases from V and 5 from J; bases not matched to a gene: 5. The CDR3 nucleotides are TGTGCCAGCAACCAGGACAGGGGATATGGCTACACCTTC. This translates into CASNQDRGYGYTF.

This clonotype showed up just a few times. This chain links TRBV10-3 with TRBJ2-7, with 8 positions matching TRBD1. Germline V gene data show CDR1 as ENHRY and CDR2 as SYGVKD. This CDR3 spans 12 amino acids. Trimming cost V 7 bases and J 5 bases; bases outside gene matches: 4. CDR3 sequence: CAITGGGHEQYF. The DNA of the CDR3 is TGTGCCATCACAGGGGGCGGGCACGAGCAGTACTTC.

The rearrangement uses TRBV30 and TRBJ1-5; D unclear. Germline V CDR1 and CDR2: GTSNPN, SVGIG (reference sequence). V was pared by 0 bases and J by 5 bases, with 14 bases between. The CDR3 consists of 15 residues. The CDR3 protein is CAWSVRQSGDQPQHF. CDR3 nucleotide sequence: TGTGCCTGGAGTGTGAGGCAGTCTGGGGATCAGCCCCAGCATTTT.

This clonotype was seen a single time. Written as DNA, the CDR3 is TGTGCCAGCACTGCCGCCGGGACAGGTGTCTATGGCTACACCTTC. This translates into CASTAAGTGVYGYTF. The chain uses TRBV25-1 and TRBJ1-2, with TRBD1 matching 8 bases. The CDR3 length is 15 residues. CDR1 is MGHDK and CDR2 is SYGVNS in the germline V gene. J lost 4 bases, V lost 7 bases, and 11 bases had no gene match.

This clonotype showed up just a few times. The rearrangement links TRBV7-2 to TRBJ2-1, with 10 bases that match TRBD2. Trimming at V came to 5 bases and at J to 4 bases, leaving 11 bases not matched to a gene. The V gene's germline CDR1 is SGHTA and CDR2 FQGNSA. The CDR3 has 17 residues. CDR3 bases: TGTGCCAGCAGCACCAGACTTAGCGGGGGGACGTACAATGAGCAGTTCTTC. This gives the protein CASSTRLSGGTYNEQFF.

The chain recombines TRBV7-9 with TRBJ2-1; D gene ambiguous. V dropped 1 base and J dropped 11 bases, with 12 bases sitting between them. This CDR3 has 13 residues. The germline gives CDR1 SEHNR, CDR2 FQNEAQ (reference sequence). The CDR3 DNA is TGTGCCAGCAGCTTAGAAGGCGTCAGTAAGCAGTTCTTC. Its protein is CASSLEGVSKQFF.

This clonotype was seen a few times. This chain links TRBV5-1 with TRBJ2-2, with TRBD2 matching 7 bases. Germline values: CDR1 SGHRS, CDR2 YFSETQ. J lost 0 bases, V lost 3 bases, and 5 bases had no gene match. This CDR3 is built from 16 residues. The CDR3 reads CASSYLAAANTGELFF. The DNA for the CDR3 is TGCGCCAGCAGCTATCTAGCGGCAGCGAACACCGGGGAGCTGTTTTTT.

This clonotype was found many times. The rearrangement links TRBV29-1 to TRBJ2-1; the D is unclear. This CDR3 region has 18 residues. Trimming stripped 2 bases from V and 2 bases from J, with 22 bases between. The V gene's germline CDR1 is SQVTM and CDR2 ANQGSEA. CDR3 amino acids: CSVELAPSASNPYNEQFF. The CDR3 nucleotides are TGCAGCGTTGAACTGGCGCCTTCCGCTTCCAACCCCTACAATGAGCAGTTCTTC.